These 5 T cell receptor beta chains share one sample of origin, sequenced in a study of breast tumors, draining lymph nodes, adjacent tissues. Each CDR3 protein gets one entry after TCRdb re-called the multiplex PCR reads with MiXCR. The data hold about 110,000 distinct CDR3 sequences, with about 30% observed a single time. Axillary draining lymph nodes of breast cancer patients supplied the node samples. The sequencing input was axillary lymph node tissue. These TCRs come from a female donor with breast cancer. Some clones in this sample may be carry-over from other donors' samples.

This clonotype was found many times. The V and J genes are TRBV7-8 and TRBJ2-5; D perhaps matches TRBD2 (6 bases). The CDR3 totals 15 residues. From germline, CDR1 is SGHVS and CDR2 FQNEAQ. The V and J ends lost 2 bases and 5 bases respectively, with 15 bases between them. This CDR3 reads CASSLIPGVWETQYF. As DNA, the CDR3 is TGTGCCAGCAGCTTAATCCCGGGGGTATGGGAGACCCAGTACTTC. The variable domain in full, with the rest retrieved from reference TRBV7-8 and TRBJ2-5, is GAGVSQSPRYKVAKRGQDVALRCDPISGHVSLFWYQQALGQGPEFLTYFQNEAQLDKSGLPSDRFFAERPEGSVSTLKIQRTQQEDSAVYLCASSLIPGVWETQYFGPGTRLLVL.

Regarding this clonotype: Lacking the conserved final phenylalanine or tryptophan, this CDR3 likely reflects a read error. The DNA is omitted, as the CDR3 cannot be located on it reliably, and the CDR3 follows TCRdb's listing. The V gene is TRBV2, the J gene TRBJ1-1. Looked up from germline, CDR1 is SNHLY and CDR2 is FYNNEI. The CDR3 spans 9 amino acids, including both terminal residues. CDR3 region: CASSEGAFS.

V is TRBV6-2 or TRBV6-3 and J is TRBJ1-5; D is unresolved. Germline V lookup: CDR1 MNHEY, CDR2 SVGEGT. This CDR3 contains 13 residues. Trimming stripped 4 bases from V and 5 bases from J, with 9 bases between. CDR3 region: CASSWWKYQPQHF. As DNA, the CDR3 is TGTGCCAGCAGTTGGTGGAAATATCAGCCCCAGCATTTT.

The chain uses TRBV14 and TRBJ1-1; 8 bases agree with TRBD1. CDR3 length: 19 residues. CDR1 is SGHDN, CDR2 FVKESK, per germline. J lost 8 bases, V lost 2 bases, and 22 bases had no gene match. CDR3: CASSQRLRPGTGQGREAFF. CDR3 bases: TGTGCCAGCAGCCAAAGATTACGACCGGGGACAGGTCAAGGAAGGGAAGCTTTCTTT.

In this sample, this clonotype turned up many times. The chain employs TRBV7-6 and TRBJ2-7; no reliable D call. This CDR3 contains 12 residues. Germline CDR1 and CDR2: SGHVS and FNYEAQ. Trimming shortened V by 1 base and J by 7 bases, and 8 bases separated the two germline ends. CDR3 protein: CASSLGSGEQYF. The CDR3 bases are TGTGCCAGCAGCTTAGGTTCCGGGGAGCAGTACTTC.